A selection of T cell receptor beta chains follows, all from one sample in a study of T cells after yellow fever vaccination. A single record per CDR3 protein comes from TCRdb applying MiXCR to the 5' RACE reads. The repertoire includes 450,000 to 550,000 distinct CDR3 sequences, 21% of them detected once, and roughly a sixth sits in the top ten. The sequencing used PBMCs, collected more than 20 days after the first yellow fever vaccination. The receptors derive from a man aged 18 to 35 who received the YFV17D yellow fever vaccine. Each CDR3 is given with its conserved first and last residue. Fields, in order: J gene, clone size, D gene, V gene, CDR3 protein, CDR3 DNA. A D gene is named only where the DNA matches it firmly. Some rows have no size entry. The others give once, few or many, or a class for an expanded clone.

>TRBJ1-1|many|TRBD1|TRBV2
CASRRQGNTEAFF
TGCGCCAGCAGAAGACAGGGGAACACTGAAGCTTTCTTT
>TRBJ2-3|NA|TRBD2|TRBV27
CATGGGGAGDTQYF
TGTGCCACCGGCGGCGGGGGGGCGGGAGATACGCAGTATTTT
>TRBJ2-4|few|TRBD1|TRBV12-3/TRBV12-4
CASSLRGQGGNIQYF
TGTGCCAGCAGTTTAAGGGGACAGGGGGGGAACATTCAGTACTTC
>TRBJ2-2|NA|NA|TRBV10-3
CANAQGPNTGELFF
TGTGCCAACGCGCAGGGGCCAAACACCGGGGAGCTGTTTTTT
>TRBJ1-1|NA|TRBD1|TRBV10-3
CATNADRGNTEAFF
TGTGCCACTAACGCGGACAGGGGAAACACTGAAGCTTTCTTT
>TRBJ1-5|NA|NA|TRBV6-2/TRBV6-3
CASTRKGQPQHF
TGTGCCAGCACTAGGAAGGGTCAGCCCCAGCATTTT
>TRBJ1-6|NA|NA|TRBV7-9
CASSLVGGPLHF
TGTGCCAGCAGCTTAGTCGGGGGCCCCCTCCACTTT
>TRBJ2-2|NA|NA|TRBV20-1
CSVPGNTGELFF
TGCAGTGTCCCAGGGAACACCGGGGAGCTGTTTTTT
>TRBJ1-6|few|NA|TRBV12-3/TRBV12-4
CASGGSVNSPLHF
TGTGCCAGCGGCGGGTCCGTTAATTCACCCCTCCACTTT
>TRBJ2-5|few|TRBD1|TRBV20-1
CSANRLDRDQETQYF
TGCAGTGCCAACCGTCTTGACAGGGACCAAGAGACCCAGTACTTC
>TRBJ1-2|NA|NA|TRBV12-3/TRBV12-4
CASSDDGPYGYTF
TGTGCCAGCAGTGACGACGGACCCTATGGCTACACCTTC
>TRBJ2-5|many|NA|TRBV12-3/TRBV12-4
CASSFHGEETQYF
TGTGCCAGCAGTTTTCATGGGGAAGAGACCCAGTACTTC
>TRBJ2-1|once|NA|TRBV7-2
CASGERFDNEQFF
TGTGCCAGCGGGGAGAGATTTGACAATGAGCAGTTCTTC
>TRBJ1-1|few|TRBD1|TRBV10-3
CAISATGGGTEAFF
TGTGCCATCAGCGCTACAGGGGGAGGTACTGAAGCTTTCTTT
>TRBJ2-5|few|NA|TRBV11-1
CASSVDSSETQYF
TGTGCCAGCAGCGTCGACAGCAGTGAGACCCAGTACTTC
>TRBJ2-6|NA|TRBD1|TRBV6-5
CASSYGTGVAGANVLTF
TGTGCCAGCAGTTACGGGACAGGTGTGGCTGGGGCCAACGTCCTGACTTTC
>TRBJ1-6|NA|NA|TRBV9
CASSARTANSPLHF
TGTGCCAGCAGCGCCAGGACGGCTAATTCACCCCTCCACTTT
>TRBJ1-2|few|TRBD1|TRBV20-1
CSARQGVLGYTF
TGCAGTGCTAGACAGGGGGTTCTCGGCTACACCTTC
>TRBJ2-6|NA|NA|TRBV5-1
CASSLNWYSGANVLTF
TGCGCCAGCAGCTTGAACTGGTACTCTGGGGCCAACGTCCTGACTTTC
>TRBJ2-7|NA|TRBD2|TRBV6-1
CASSATSYGRYEQYF
TGTGCCAGCAGCGCCACTAGCTACGGGAGGTACGAGCAGTACTTC
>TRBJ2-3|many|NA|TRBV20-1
CSGEVGDTQYF
TGCAGTGGAGAAGTCGGAGATACGCAGTATTTT
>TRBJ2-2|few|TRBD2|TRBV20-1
CSARAGGTSLNTGELFF
TGCAGTGCTAGGGCCGGTGGGACTAGCCTTAACACCGGGGAGCTGTTTTTT
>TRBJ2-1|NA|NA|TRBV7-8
CASSLVPGQGHNEQFF
TGTGCCAGCAGCTTAGTCCCGGGACAAGGGCACAATGAGCAGTTCTTC
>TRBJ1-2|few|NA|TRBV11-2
CASSILPAGGGYGYTF
TGTGCCAGCAGCATCCTACCCGCGGGTGGGGGCTATGGCTACACCTTC
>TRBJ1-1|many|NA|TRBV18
CASSPGRNTEAFF
TGTGCCAGCAGCCCGGGACGCAACACTGAAGCTTTCTTT
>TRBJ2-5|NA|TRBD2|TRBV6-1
CASSRRSGGAGETQYF
TGTGCCAGCAGTCGCCGTAGCGGGGGGGCGGGAGAGACCCAGTACTTC
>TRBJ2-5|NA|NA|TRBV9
CASSEVASGGGGTQYF
TGTGCCAGCAGTGAGGTAGCGAGTGGGGGCGGCGGGACCCAGTACTTC
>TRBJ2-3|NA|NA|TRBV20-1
CSVLMGQGGTDTQYF
TGCAGTGTTCTGATGGGGCAGGGGGGGACAGATACGCAGTATTTT
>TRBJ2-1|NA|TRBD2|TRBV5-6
CASSFGRGGPEQFF
TGTGCCAGCAGCTTTGGGCGGGGGGGACCTGAGCAGTTCTTC
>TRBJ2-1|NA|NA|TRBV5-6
CASSFLDGTNEQFF
TGTGCCAGCAGCTTTCTGGACGGTACCAATGAGCAGTTCTTC
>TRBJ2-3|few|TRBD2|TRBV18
CASSLTRQLAGVTDTQYF
TGTGCCAGCTCCTTAACCCGCCAACTAGCGGGGGTCACAGATACGCAGTATTTT
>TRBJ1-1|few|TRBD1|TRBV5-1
CASSHEGAGQGLRTEAFF
TGCGCCAGCAGCCATGAAGGGGCGGGACAGGGGCTGAGGACTGAAGCTTTCTTT
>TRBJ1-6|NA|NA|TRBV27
CASSLVQIQGNSPLHF
TGTGCCAGCAGTTTAGTACAGATTCAGGGGAATTCACCCCTCCACTTT
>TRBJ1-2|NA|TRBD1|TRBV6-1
CASSSTTGGYGYTF
TGTGCCAGCAGCTCCACAACAGGGGGCTATGGCTACACCTTC
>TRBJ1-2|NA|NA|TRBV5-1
CASSLTTTANYGYTF
TGCGCCAGCAGCTTGACAACCACCGCTAACTATGGCTACACCTTC
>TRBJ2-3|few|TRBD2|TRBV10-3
CATERSGGLTDTQYF
TGTGCCACCGAGAGGAGCGGGGGCCTCACAGATACGCAGTATTTT
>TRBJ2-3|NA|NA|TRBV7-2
CASSKLETTNTQYF
TGTGCCAGCAGCAAACTAGAGACTACAAATACGCAGTATTTT
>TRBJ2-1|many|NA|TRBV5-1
CASSLGTYNEQFF
TGTGCCAGCAGCCTAGGTACCTACAATGAGCAGTTCTTC
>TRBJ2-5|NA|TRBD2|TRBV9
CASSVDRTSGGATVGETQYF
TGTGCCAGCAGCGTAGACCGGACTAGCGGGGGGGCCACAGTCGGAGAGACCCAGTACTTC
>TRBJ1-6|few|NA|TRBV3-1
CASSQGRGPPLHF
TGTGCCAGCAGCCAAGGAAGGGGCCCACCCCTCCACTTT
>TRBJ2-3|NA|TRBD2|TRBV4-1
CASSQDPRGPGLAGGQNTQYF
TGCGCCAGCAGCCAAGATCCGAGAGGACCGGGACTAGCGGGGGGGCAAAATACGCAGTATTTT
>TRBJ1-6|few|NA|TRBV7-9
CASSTTQGYDSPLHF
TGTGCCAGCAGCACAACCCAGGGGTACGATTCACCCCTCCACTTT
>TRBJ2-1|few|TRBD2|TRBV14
CASSPIGLAGGNEQFF
TGTGCCAGCAGCCCCATCGGACTAGCGGGGGGTAATGAGCAGTTCTTC
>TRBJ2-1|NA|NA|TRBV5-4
CASSARYNEQFF
TGTGCCAGCAGCGCTAGGTACAATGAGCAGTTCTTC
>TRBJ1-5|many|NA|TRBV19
CASNPPAPNQPQHF
TGTGCCAGTAACCCTCCAGCGCCCAATCAGCCCCAGCATTTT
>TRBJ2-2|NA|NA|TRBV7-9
CASSRGTWELNTGELFF
TGTGCCAGCAGCCGAGGGACGTGGGAGCTGAACACCGGGGAGCTGTTTTTT
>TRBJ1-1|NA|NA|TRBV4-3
CASSQDFSFFGTEAFF
TGCGCCAGCAGCCAAGATTTCTCGTTTTTTGGCACTGAAGCTTTCTTT
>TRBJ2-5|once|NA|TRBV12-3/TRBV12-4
CASSLIAQQTQYF
TGTGCCAGCAGTTTAATTGCCCAGCAGACCCAGTACTTC
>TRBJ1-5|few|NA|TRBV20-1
CSARGDVGNQPQHF
TGCAGTGCTAGAGGGGACGTTGGCAATCAGCCCCAGCATTTT
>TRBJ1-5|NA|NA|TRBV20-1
CSARWGLSNQPQHF
TGCAGTGCTAGATGGGGTTTGAGCAATCAGCCCCAGCATTTT
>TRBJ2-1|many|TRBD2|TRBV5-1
CASSQGLAGEGEQFF
TGCGCCAGCAGCCAGGGACTAGCGGGGGAGGGGGAGCAGTTCTTC
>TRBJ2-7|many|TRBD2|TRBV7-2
CASSPGTIAYEQYF
TGTGCCAGCAGCCCCGGGACTATTGCCTACGAGCAGTACTTC
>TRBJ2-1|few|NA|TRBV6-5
CASKQGNEQFF
TGTGCCAGCAAACAGGGCAATGAGCAGTTCTTC
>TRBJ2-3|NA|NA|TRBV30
CAWSFDRAVWQYF
TGTGCCTGGAGTTTCGACAGAGCAGTATGGCAGTATTTT
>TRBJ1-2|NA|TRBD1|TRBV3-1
CASSLGQVGYTF
TGTGCCAGCAGCCTCGGACAGGTTGGCTACACCTTC
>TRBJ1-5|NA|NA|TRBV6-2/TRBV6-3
CASSDRASNEPQHF
TGTGCCAGCAGTGACCGGGCTAGCAATGAGCCCCAGCATTTT
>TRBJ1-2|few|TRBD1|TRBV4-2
CASSQQDRAGYTF
TGTGCCAGCAGCCAACAAGACAGGGCGGGCTACACCTTC